The 8 T cell receptor beta chains in this list originate from one sample, sequenced in a study of CD8 T cells in Susac syndrome. Random-hexamer reverse transcription was applied to 0.5 to 1 ug RNA. TCRdb called the immunoSEQ multiplex PCR reads again in MiXCR, with one record for every CDR3 protein. The repertoire has 50,000 to 65,000 distinct CDR3 sequences, 85% to 95% of them found once; the top ten carry about 0.21%. The sample comprised CD8+ T cells from PBMCs. These receptors were taken from a human donor in good health.

J is TRBJ2-5 and V is TRBV7-9; D not resolved. This CDR3 is 11 amino acids long. From germline, CDR1 is SEHNR and CDR2 FQNEAQ (reference sequence). V lost 5 bases and J 4 bases, leaving 5 bases between the germline ends. CDR3: CASSPAETQYF. The CDR3 region has the DNA TGTGCCAGCAGCCCGGCAGAGACCCAGTACTTC.

The chain has TRBV12-3 or TRBV12-4 and TRBJ2-1; the D gene is possibly TRBD2 (5 bases). V was pared by 3 bases and J by 6 bases, with 12 bases between. There are 14 residues in the CDR3. The CDR3 DNA reads TGTGCCAGCAGTTTTCCAGGTGAGGGCAATGAGCAGTTCTTC. Translating it yields CASSFPGEGNEQFF.

As to this clonotype: Its ends do not fully match the called genes, so a read error is possible. CDR3 in DNA: TGCGGCGTCCCAGATGATGGCTACACCTTC. Its protein product is CGVPDDGYTF. This chain links TRBV29-1 with TRBJ1-2, with D unclear. Looked up from germline, CDR1 is SQVTM and CDR2 is ANQGSEA. The CDR3 covers 10 residues.

The genes are TRBV7-9 and TRBJ2-2, with D perhaps matching TRBD1 or TRBD2 (5 bases each). Trimming cost V 5 bases and J 3 bases, with 16 bases left between them. There are 16 residues in the CDR3. The V gene's germline CDR1 is SEHNR and CDR2 FQNEAQ (reference sequence). The CDR3 reads CASSALLGVDTGELFF. CDR3 DNA sequence: TGTGCCAGCAGCGCCCTCCTGGGGGTGGACACCGGGGAGCTGTTTTTT. The variable domain in full, with the rest retrieved from reference TRBV7-9 and TRBJ2-2, is DTGVSQNPRHKITKRGQNVTFRCDPISEHNRLYWYRQTLGQGPEFLTYFQNEAQLEKSRLLSDRFSAERPKGSFSTLEIQRTEQGDSAMYLCASSALLGVDTGELFFGEGSRLTVL.

There are a few counts of this clonotype. The V gene is TRBV27, the J gene TRBJ2-2; the D is unclear. Trimming removed 0 bases from V and 0 bases from J, with 5 bases in between. This CDR3 spans 15 amino acids. From germline, CDR1 is MNHEY and CDR2 SMNVEV (reference sequence). CDR3 nucleotide sequence: TGTGCCAGCAGTTTATCGAGGACGAACACCGGGGAGCTGTTTTTT. This translates into CASSLSRTNTGELFF.

The V call is TRBV6-1, the J call TRBJ1-1; tentatively, D is TRBD1 (6 bases). V was clipped by 1 base and J by 0 bases, with 12 bases between them. Germline values: CDR1 MNHNS, CDR2 SASEGT. The CDR3 is made up of 16 amino acids. The CDR3 bases are TGTGCCAGCAGTGAAGGTTTGGACAGTGTGAACACTGAAGCTTTCTTT. Its protein is CASSEGLDSVNTEAFF.

This chain connects TRBV6-5 to TRBJ1-2; D ambiguous. CDR1 and CDR2 (germline): MNHEY, SVGAGI. This CDR3 has 13 residues. V was cut by 0 bases and J by 2 bases, with 4 bases left in between. The CDR3 nucleotides are TGTGCCAGCAGTTACTCCTCAAACTATGGCTACACCTTC. It codes for CASSYSSNYGYTF.

V gene TRBV28 combines with J gene TRBJ2-3, with 7 positions matching TRBD1. The CDR3 has 15 residues. The trim removed 4 bases at V and 2 bases at J, leaving 6 bases unmatched. Germline loops: CDR1 MDHEN, CDR2 SYDVKM. The CDR3 DNA reads TGTGCCAGCAGTTCCCCCGGGACAGACACAGATACGCAGTATTTT. Its protein product is CASSSPGTDTDTQYF.